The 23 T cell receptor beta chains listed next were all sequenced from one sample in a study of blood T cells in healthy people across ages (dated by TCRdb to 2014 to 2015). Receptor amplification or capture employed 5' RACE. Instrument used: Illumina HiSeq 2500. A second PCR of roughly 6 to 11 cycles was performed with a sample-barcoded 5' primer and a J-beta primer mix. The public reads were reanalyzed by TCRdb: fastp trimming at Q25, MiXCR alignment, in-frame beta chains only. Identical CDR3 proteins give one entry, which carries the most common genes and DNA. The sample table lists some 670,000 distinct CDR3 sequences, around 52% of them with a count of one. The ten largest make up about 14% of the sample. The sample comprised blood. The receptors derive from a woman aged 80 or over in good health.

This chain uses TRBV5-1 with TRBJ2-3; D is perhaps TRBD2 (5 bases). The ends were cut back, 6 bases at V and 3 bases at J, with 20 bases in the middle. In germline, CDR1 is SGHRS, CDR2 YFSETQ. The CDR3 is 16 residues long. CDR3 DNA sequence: TGCGCCAGCAACTCCGGCGAGGCGCCGGGGACAGATACGCAGTATTTT. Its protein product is CASNSGEAPGTDTQYF.

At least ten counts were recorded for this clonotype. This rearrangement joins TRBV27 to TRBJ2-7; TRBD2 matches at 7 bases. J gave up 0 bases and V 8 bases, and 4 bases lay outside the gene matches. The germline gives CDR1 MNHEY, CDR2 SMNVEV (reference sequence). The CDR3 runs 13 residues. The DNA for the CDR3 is TGTGCCAGCCGACGGACTAGCTCCTACGAGCAGTACTTC. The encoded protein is CASRRTSSYEQYF.

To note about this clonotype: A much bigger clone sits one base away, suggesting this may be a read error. The CDR3 region has the DNA TGTGCCAGCAACGTAGGGGTGGAGGACAATGAGCAGTTCTTC. Translated, it gives CASNVGVEDNEQFF. V and J are TRBV13 and TRBJ2-1; the D gene could be TRBD1 or TRBD2 (5 bases each). The CDR3 totals 14 residues. Germline V gives CDR1 PRHDT, CDR2 FYEKMQ (reference sequence). The V gene lost 7 bases and the J gene lost 5 bases, with 15 bases spanning the gap.

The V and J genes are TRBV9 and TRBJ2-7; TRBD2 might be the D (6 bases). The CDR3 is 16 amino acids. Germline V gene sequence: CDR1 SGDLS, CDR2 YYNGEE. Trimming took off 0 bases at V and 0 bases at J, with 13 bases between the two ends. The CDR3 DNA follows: TGTGCCAGCAGCGTAGGGTCTCGACTAGTCTCCTACGAGCAGTACTTC. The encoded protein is CASSVGSRLVSYEQYF.

The CDR3 coding sequence is TGTGCCAGCTTGTTATATCATGAGCAGTACTTC. Translating it yields CASLLYHEQYF. The rearrangement links TRBV2 to TRBJ2-5; no definite D call. Per germline, CDR1 SNHLY and CDR2 FYNNEI. The V end was cut by 8 bases, the J end by 11 bases, with 15 bases between. The CDR3 spans 11 residues.

CDR3 sequence: CASRRQTFTDTQYF. In nucleotides, the CDR3 is TGTGCCAGCAGACGTCAGACGTTCACAGATACGCAGTATTTT. This chain connects TRBV13 to TRBJ2-3; no firm D call. This CDR3 contains 14 residues. Per germline, CDR1 PRHDT and CDR2 FYEKMQ (reference sequence). V lost 6 bases to trimming and J lost 2 bases, with 12 bases between them.

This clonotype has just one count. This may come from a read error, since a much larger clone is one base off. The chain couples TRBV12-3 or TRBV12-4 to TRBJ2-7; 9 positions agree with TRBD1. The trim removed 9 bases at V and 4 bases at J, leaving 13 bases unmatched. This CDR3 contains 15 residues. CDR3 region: CASRKRGQGSYEQYF. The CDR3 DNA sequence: TGTGCCAGTCGAAAGCGGGGACAGGGAAGTTACGAGCAGTACTTC.

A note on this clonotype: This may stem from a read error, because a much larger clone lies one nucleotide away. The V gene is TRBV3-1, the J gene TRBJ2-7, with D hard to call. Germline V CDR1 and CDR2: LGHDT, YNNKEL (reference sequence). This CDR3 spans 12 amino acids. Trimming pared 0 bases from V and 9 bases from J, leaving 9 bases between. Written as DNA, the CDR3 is TGTGCCAGCAGCCAAGAGCGTCTCAGGCAGTACTTC. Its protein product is CASSQERLRQYF.

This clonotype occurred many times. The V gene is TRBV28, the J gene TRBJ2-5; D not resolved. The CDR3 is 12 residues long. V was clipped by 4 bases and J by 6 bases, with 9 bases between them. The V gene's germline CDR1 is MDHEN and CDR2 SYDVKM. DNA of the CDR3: TGTGCCAGCAGTTCTGAGTTGAAGACCCAGTACTTC. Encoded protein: CASSSELKTQYF. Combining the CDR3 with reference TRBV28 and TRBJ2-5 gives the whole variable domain DVKVTQSSRYLVKRTGEKVFLECVQDMDHENMFWYRQDPGLGLRLIYFSYDVKMKEKGDIPEGYSVSREKKERFSLILESASTNQTSMYLCASSSELKTQYFGPGTRLLVL.

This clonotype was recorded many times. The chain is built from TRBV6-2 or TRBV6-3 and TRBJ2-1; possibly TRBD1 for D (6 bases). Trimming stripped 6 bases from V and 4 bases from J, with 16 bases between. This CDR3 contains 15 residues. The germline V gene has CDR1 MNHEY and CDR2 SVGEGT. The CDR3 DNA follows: TGTGCCAGCAGCACGCCCCGGACAGATTACAATGAGCAGTTCTTC. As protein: CASSTPRTDYNEQFF.

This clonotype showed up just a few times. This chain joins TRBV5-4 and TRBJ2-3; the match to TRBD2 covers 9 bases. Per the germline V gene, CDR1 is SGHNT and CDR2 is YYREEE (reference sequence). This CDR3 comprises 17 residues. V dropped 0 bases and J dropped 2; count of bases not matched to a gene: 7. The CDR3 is CASSLAASGVVTDTQYF. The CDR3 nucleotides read TGTGCCAGCAGCTTGGCCGCTAGCGGGGTAGTCACAGATACGCAGTATTTT. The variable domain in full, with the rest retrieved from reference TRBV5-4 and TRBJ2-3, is ETGVTQSPTHLIKTRGQQVTLRCSSQSGHNTVSWYQQALGQGPQFIFQYYREEENGRGNFPPRFSGLQFPNYSSELNVNALELDDSALYLCASSLAASGVVTDTQYFGPGTRLTVL.

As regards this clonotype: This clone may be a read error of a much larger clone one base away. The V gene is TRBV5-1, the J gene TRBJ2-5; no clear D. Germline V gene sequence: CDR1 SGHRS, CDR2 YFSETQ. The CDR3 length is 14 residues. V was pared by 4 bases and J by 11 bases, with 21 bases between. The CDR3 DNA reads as TGCGCCAGCAGCCCTGGATTGACGCCGAATGAGCAGTACTTC. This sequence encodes CASSPGLTPNEQYF.

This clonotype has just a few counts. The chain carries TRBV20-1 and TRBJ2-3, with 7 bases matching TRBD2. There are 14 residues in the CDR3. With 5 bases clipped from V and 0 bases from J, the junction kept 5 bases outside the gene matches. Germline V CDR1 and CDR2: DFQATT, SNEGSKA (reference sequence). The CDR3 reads CSAGPGGSTDTQYF. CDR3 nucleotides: TGCAGTGCTGGCCCGGGGGGTAGCACAGATACGCAGTATTTT.

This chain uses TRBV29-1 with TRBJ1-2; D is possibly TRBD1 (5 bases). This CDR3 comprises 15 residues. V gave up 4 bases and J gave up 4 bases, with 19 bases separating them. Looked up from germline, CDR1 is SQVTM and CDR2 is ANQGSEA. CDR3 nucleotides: TGCAGCGTTGCAGTTACCGGCGACAGTTCCTATGGCTACACCTTC. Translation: CSVAVTGDSSYGYTF. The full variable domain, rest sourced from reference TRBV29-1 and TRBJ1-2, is SAVISQKPSRDICQRGTSLTIQCQVDSQVTMMFWYRQQPGQSLTLIATANQGSEATYESGFVIDKFPISRPNLTFSTLTVSNMSPEDSSIYLCSVAVTGDSSYGYTFGSGTRLTVV.

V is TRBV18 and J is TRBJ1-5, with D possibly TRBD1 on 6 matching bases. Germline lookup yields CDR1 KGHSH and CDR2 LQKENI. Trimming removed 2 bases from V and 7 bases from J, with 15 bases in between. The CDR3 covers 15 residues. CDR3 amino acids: CASSPDGTSGQPQHF. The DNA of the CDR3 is TGTGCCAGCTCACCAGATGGGACATCAGGGCAGCCCCAGCATTTT.

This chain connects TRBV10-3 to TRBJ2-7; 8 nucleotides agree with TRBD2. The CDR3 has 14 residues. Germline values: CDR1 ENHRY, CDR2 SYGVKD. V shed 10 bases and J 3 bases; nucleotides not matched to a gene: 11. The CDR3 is CATEAGLASYEQYF. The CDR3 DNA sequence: TGTGCCACGGAAGCCGGACTAGCCAGCTACGAGCAGTACTTC.

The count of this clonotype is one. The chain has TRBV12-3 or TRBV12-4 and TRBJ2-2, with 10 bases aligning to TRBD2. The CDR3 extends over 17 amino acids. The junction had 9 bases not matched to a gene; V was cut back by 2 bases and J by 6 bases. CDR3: CASSLSALAGAPGELFF. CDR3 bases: TGTGCCAGCAGTTTAAGTGCGCTAGCGGGGGCCCCCGGGGAGCTGTTTTTT.

The CDR3 region has the DNA TGTGCCAGCAGATCGACAGGGAGCTCTGGAAACACCATATATTTT. Residues: CASRSTGSSGNTIYF. The V gene is TRBV12-3 or TRBV12-4, the J gene TRBJ1-3; 7 bases are a match to TRBD1. J was trimmed by 0 bases and V by 6 bases; bases with no gene match: 5. The CDR3 covers 15 residues.

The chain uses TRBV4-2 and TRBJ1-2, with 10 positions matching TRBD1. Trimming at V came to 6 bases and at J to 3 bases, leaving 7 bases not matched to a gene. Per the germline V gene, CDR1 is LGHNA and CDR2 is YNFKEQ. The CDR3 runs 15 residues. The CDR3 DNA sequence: TGTGCCAGCAGGCTAGGGACAGGGGCGTACTATGGCTACACCTTC. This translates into CASRLGTGAYYGYTF.

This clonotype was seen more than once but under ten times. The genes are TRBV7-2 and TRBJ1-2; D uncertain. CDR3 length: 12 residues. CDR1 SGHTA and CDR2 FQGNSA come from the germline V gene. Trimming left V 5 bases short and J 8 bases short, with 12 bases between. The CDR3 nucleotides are TGTGCCAGCAGCCCAGCATCGTGGGGCTACACCTTC. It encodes CASSPASWGYTF.

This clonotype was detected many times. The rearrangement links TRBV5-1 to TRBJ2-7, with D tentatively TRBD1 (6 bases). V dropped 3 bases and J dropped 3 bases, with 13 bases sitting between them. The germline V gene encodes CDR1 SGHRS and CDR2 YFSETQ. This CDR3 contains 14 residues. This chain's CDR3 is CASSSTGKVYEQYF. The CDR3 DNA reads TGCGCCAGCAGCTCCACAGGGAAAGTCTACGAGCAGTACTTC. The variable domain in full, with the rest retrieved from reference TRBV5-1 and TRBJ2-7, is KAGVTQTPRYLIKTRGQQVTLSCSPISGHRSVSWYQQTPGQGLQFLFEYFSETQRNKGNFPGRFSGRQFSNSRSEMNVSTLELGDSALYLCASSSTGKVYEQYFGPGTRLTVT.

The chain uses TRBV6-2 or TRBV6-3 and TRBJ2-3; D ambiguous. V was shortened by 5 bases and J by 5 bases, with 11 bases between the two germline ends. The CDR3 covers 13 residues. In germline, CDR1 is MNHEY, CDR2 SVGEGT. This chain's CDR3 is CASSREPVDTQYF. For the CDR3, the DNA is TGTGCCAGCAGTAGAGAGCCTGTAGATACGCAGTATTTT.

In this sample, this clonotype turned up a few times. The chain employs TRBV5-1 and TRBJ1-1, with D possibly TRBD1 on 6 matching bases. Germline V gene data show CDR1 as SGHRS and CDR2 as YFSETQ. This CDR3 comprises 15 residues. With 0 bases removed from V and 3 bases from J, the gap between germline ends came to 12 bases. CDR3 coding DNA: TGCGCCAGCAGCTTGGTCCCGGGGGCGGACACTGAAGCTTTCTTT. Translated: CASSLVPGADTEAFF. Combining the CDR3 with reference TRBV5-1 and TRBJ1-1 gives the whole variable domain KAGVTQTPRYLIKTRGQQVTLSCSPISGHRSVSWYQQTPGQGLQFLFEYFSETQRNKGNFPGRFSGRQFSNSRSEMNVSTLELGDSALYLCASSLVPGADTEAFFGQGTRLTVV.